The clone carrying this TCR beta chain appeared a single time. Every patient had mismatch repair deficiency by PCR or immunohistochemistry. These data come from a study of PD-1 blockade in mismatch repair-deficient tumors. Using immunoSEQ multiplex PCR, the repertoire was profiled, and TCRdb retains in-frame clones only, with some absent. The repertoire has 50,000 or so clones, over 70% of them found once; the top ten carry 6.5% to 9%. The V and J ends lost 7 bases and 0 bases respectively, with 13 bases between them. The CDR3 extends over 14 amino acids. CDR1 is SQVTM and CDR2 is ANQGSEA in the germline V gene.

This TCR came from an adult with mismatch repair-deficient cancer. The rearrangement uses TRBV29-1 and TRBJ2-1, with D perhaps TRBD1 or TRBD2 (6 bases each). Sample: peripheral blood, taken less than 21 weeks after starting pembrolizumab. CDR3 residues: CSAEGGSSYNEQFF. The CDR3 region has the DNA TGCAGCGCAGAGGGGGGAAGCTCCTACAATGAGCAGTTCTTC.